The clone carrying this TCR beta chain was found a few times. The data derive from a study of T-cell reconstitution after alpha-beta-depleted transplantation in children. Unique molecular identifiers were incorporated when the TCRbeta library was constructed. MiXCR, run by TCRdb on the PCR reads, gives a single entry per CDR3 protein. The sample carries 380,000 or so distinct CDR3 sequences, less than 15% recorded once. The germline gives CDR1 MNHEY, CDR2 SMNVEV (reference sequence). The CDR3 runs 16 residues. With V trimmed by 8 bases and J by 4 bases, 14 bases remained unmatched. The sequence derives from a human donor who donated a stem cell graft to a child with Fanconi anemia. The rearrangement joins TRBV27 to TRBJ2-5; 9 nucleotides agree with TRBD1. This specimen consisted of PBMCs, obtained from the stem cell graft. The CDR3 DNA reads TGTGCCAGCGCGATTTCGATACAGGGGGCTGGAGAGACCCAGTACTTC. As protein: CASAISIQGAGETQYF.